The T cell receptor (beta chain) under discussion was sequenced for a study of shared clonotypes between healthy human individuals. For this clone: Its antigen is as yet unknown.

V dropped 7 bases and J dropped 4; count of bases not matched to a gene: 9. The CDR3 contains 15 residues. The germline V gene has CDR1 MNHNS and CDR2 SASEGT. Findings and limits, study-wide: In contrast to clonotypes shared by all four donors, non-shared clonotypes had lower generation probabilities. Clonotype sharing among donors was expected to depend on sequencing depth. When naive CD4 clonotypes were compared across four donors, 4% to 6.5% were shared.

Profiled with immunoSEQ multiplex PCR; TCRdb holds only in-frame clones, not every one. This sample has roughly 700,000 clones, with around 74% found just once. The source of this sequence is a woman between 25 and 40 years old in good health. Sample: memory CD4+ T cells sorted from blood. The subset was: CD45RA-negative fraction. The chain carries TRBV6-1 and TRBJ2-2; 7 bases line up with TRBD2. The CDR3: CASTQSPSGTGELFF. Here the CDR3 DNA reads TGTGCCAGCACGCAAAGTCCTAGCGGCACCGGGGAGCTGTTTTTT.